These T cell receptor beta chains were read from a single sample in a study of human T cells and chemical hapten exposure. TCRdb re-analysed the RACE reads in MiXCR, keeping a single row per CDR3 protein. Of over 85,000 distinct CDR3 sequences in the sample, less than 14% were seen once. The sample in question was whole blood, obtained in connection with sensitization to the hapten diphenylcyclopropenone (DPC). The origin of the receptors is a woman aged 60-75 years with alopecia areata. Some clones in this sample may be carry-over from other donors' samples. The CDR3 runs from the conserved cysteine through the conserved F or W. D genes are given only for firm matches. Size values are once, few and many counts, or a class for expanded clones, and some rows have none.

v_call,j_call,clone_size,d_call,cdr3_nt,cdr3_aa
TRBV11-2,TRBJ1-6,many,NA,TGTGCCAGCAGCTCCCCCTTCTCTAGGGGGGCTTTGACACCCCTCCACTTT,CASSSPFSRGALTPLHF
TRBV19,TRBJ1-4,many,NA,TGTGCCAGTCATTTCGAATCAGGGGCGCCTAATGAAAAACTGTTTTTT,CASHFESGAPNEKLFF
TRBV3-1,TRBJ1-3,many,NA,TGTGCCAGCAGCCAAGATGCGGCAGGAAACACCATATATTTT,CASSQDAAGNTIYF
TRBV3-1,TRBJ1-2,NA,TRBD1,TGTGCCAGCAGCCAAGGGAACAGGGGGATTAATGGCTACACCTTC,CASSQGNRGINGYTF
TRBV13,TRBJ2-2,many,NA,TGTGCCAGCAGCAGCCCAGGGCCCGGGGAGCTGTTTTTT,CASSSPGPGELFF
TRBV4-1,TRBJ1-5,many,TRBD1,TGCGCCAGCAGCCGAGGACAGGCGTTCGGCAATCAGCCCCAGCATTTT,CASSRGQAFGNQPQHF
TRBV7-2,TRBJ1-6,many,NA,TGTGCCAGCAGCTTACAGCGGGGAAATAATTCACCCCTCCACTTT,CASSLQRGNNSPLHF
TRBV9,TRBJ2-7,many,NA,TGTGCCAGCAGCCGCGGATACGAGCAGTACTTC,CASSRGYEQYF
TRBV6-5,TRBJ2-3,many,NA,TGTGCCAGCAGTTTCACGATGGCGCCCACAGATACGCAGTATTTT,CASSFTMAPTDTQYF
TRBV7-6,TRBJ2-7,many,TRBD1,TGTGCCAGCAGCCGCTTTTGGGGACAGGGGGGGGAGCAGTACTTC,CASSRFWGQGGEQYF
TRBV7-7,TRBJ2-2,NA,TRBD2,TGTGCTAGCAGCCCCGTTGCGGGGGGCACCGGGGAGCTGTTTTTT,CASSPVAGGTGELFF
TRBV19,TRBJ2-6,many,NA,TGTGCCAGCAACTCTGGGGCCAACGTCCTGACTTTC,CASNSGANVLTF
TRBV12-3/TRBV12-4,TRBJ1-1,few,TRBD1,TGTGCCAGCAGTTTAAATCAGGGGGCTGAAGCTTTCTTT,CASSLNQGAEAFF
TRBV4-2,TRBJ2-2,NA,NA,TGTGCCAGCAGCCAGTCCGGGACAACGAACACCGGGGAGCTGTTTTTT,CASSQSGTTNTGELFF
TRBV5-1,TRBJ2-5,many,TRBD1,TGCGCCAGCAGCTTGGCCGGGACAGAAAAAGAGACCCAGTACTTC,CASSLAGTEKETQYF
TRBV7-9,TRBJ2-5,many,NA,TGTGCCAGTGGACGACAGGAGACCCAGTACTTC,CASGRQETQYF
TRBV7-9,TRBJ1-1,many,TRBD1,TGTGCCAGCAGCTTTGGACAGGGAAACACTGAAGCTTTCTTT,CASSFGQGNTEAFF
TRBV20-1,TRBJ1-1,many,TRBD1,TGCAGTGCGGACAGGGGTCTCAACACTGAAGCTTTCTTT,CSADRGLNTEAFF
TRBV11-2,TRBJ2-5,NA,NA,TGTGCCAGCAGCCCTAACGGGGAGACGCAAGAGACCCAGTACTTC,CASSPNGETQETQYF
TRBV20-1,TRBJ2-5,NA,TRBD2,TGCAGTGCTAGAGATCCCCGGGAGGGAGGACAAGAGACCCAGTACTTC,CSARDPREGGQETQYF
TRBV23-1,TRBJ1-5,NA,NA,TGCGCCAGCAGTCAATCGGGCTGCCCGTCAGGATCTAATCAGCCCCAGCATTTT,CASSQSGCPSGSNQPQHF
TRBV2,TRBJ1-1,NA,TRBD1,TGTGCCAGCAGTTCCCAGGGGGCGGGGAACACTGAAGCTTTCTTT,CASSSQGAGNTEAFF
TRBV7-3,TRBJ1-1,NA,NA,TGTGCCAGCAGCCCCCGGCATGCGGGCACTGAAGCTTTCTTT,CASSPRHAGTEAFF
TRBV27,TRBJ2-7,many,NA,TGTGCCAGCAGTGCGTCCCTTGCGGCCTTGAACTCCGAGCAGTACTTC,CASSASLAALNSEQYF
TRBV20-1,TRBJ2-7,many,TRBD2,TGCAGTGCCCTGACTAGCGGGGGCACCCGAGACTTC,CSALTSGGTRDF
TRBV29-1,TRBJ2-2,NA,NA,TGCAGTGGCGGAGGGGGAGGAACCGGGGAGCTGTTTTTT,CSGGGGGTGELFF
TRBV27,TRBJ2-3,many,TRBD1,TGTGCCAGCAGTCAGCGGACAGGCCGAAGCACAGATACGCAGTATTTT,CASSQRTGRSTDTQYF
TRBV9,TRBJ2-4,few,NA,TGTGCCAGCAGCGTAGAATCCTCCAACATTCAGTACTTC,CASSVESSNIQYF
TRBV30,TRBJ2-1,many,NA,TGTGCCTGGAGTGCTGTAAATGAGCAGTTCTTC,CAWSAVNEQFF
TRBV6-4,TRBJ1-1,NA,NA,TGTGCCAGCAGGGCGGACAGCCGGAACACTGAAGCTTTCTTT,CASRADSRNTEAFF
TRBV10-2,TRBJ2-3,many,NA,TGCGCCAGCAGTGGCCTCCTTAGTCCAGATACGCAGTATTTT,CASSGLLSPDTQYF
TRBV5-1,TRBJ2-5,NA,TRBD1,TGCGCCAGCAGCGGCGGACAGGGCGAAGAGACCCAGTACTTC,CASSGGQGEETQYF
TRBV30,TRBJ2-5,few,NA,TGTGCCTGGAGTGTAGGAGAGACCCAGTACTTC,CAWSVGETQYF
TRBV7-3,TRBJ1-1,NA,NA,TGTGCCAGCAGCAAGCGGTCAGGTGATCGAGAAGCTTTCTTT,CASSKRSGDREAFF
TRBV7-2,TRBJ2-3,few,NA,TGTGCCAGCAGCTTAGATTTCTTAATTACTAGCACAGATACGCAGTATTTT,CASSLDFLITSTDTQYF
TRBV18,TRBJ1-1,NA,NA,TGTGCCAGCTCACCTCAGGGGCTGAACACTGAAGCTTTCTTT,CASSPQGLNTEAFF
TRBV7-3,TRBJ2-2,NA,TRBD1,TGTGCCAGCAGCTTAGGCATGGGACAGGGCCGACAGCACGTCGGGGAGCTGTTTTTT,CASSLGMGQGRQHVGELFF
TRBV2,TRBJ1-4,many,TRBD1,TGTGCCAGCAGTGGGGACAGCACTAATGAAAAACTGTTTTTT,CASSGDSTNEKLFF
TRBV7-2,TRBJ2-1,many,TRBD1,TGTGCCAGCAGCACCCGGACAGGGATTACCTACAATGAGCAGTTCTTC,CASSTRTGITYNEQFF
TRBV18,TRBJ1-5,many,NA,TGTGCCAGCTCACCAAGGGGTAACCGGGACAGCAATCAGCCCCAGCATTTT,CASSPRGNRDSNQPQHF
TRBV9,TRBJ1-2,few,NA,TGTGCCAGCAGCGGTACAGGGCACGGACTCTATGGCTACACCTTC,CASSGTGHGLYGYTF
TRBV4-2,TRBJ2-2,NA,TRBD2,TGTGCCAGCAGCCAAGACGGCTCGCGGGGGAGGAACACCGGGGAGCTGTTTTTT,CASSQDGSRGRNTGELFF
TRBV12-3/TRBV12-4,TRBJ2-5,few,NA,TGTGCCAGCAGCCTTAGCGGCACAGAGACCCAGTACTTC,CASSLSGTETQYF
TRBV29-1,TRBJ2-4,few,NA,TGCAGCGTTGAAGTGGGGGCGAGGGCCAAAAACATTCAGTACTTC,CSVEVGARAKNIQYF
TRBV15,TRBJ2-1,many,TRBD1,TGTGCCACCAGCAGAAACAGGGGTTCCTACAATGAGCAGTTCTTC,CATSRNRGSYNEQFF
TRBV12-3/TRBV12-4,TRBJ1-6,NA,NA,TGTGCCAGCAGTTTTGCGGGAAAAAATTCACCCCTCCACTTT,CASSFAGKNSPLHF
TRBV27,TRBJ2-2,NA,NA,TGTGCCAGCAGTTTAAGGGTTCCGACCGGGGAGCTGTTTTTT,CASSLRVPTGELFF
TRBV7-2,TRBJ2-7,NA,NA,TGTGCCAGCAGCTTCCAGGCCTCCTACGAGCAGTACTTC,CASSFQASYEQYF
TRBV18,TRBJ2-3,few,NA,TGTGCCAGCTCACCACCGACAGGAGAGAACACAGATACGCAGTATTTT,CASSPPTGENTDTQYF
TRBV3-1,TRBJ2-1,NA,TRBD2,TGTGCCAGCAGCCCTAGCGGGGGGCCTTATGAGCAGTTCTTC,CASSPSGGPYEQFF
TRBV18,TRBJ2-3,few,TRBD1,TGTGCCAGCTCACAAAGGACAGGGGGCGAAGATACGCAGTATTTT,CASSQRTGGEDTQYF
TRBV6-1,TRBJ1-2,NA,TRBD1,TGTGCCAGCAGTGAAGTGAGGACAGGGGTGCCCGTCGATGGCTACACCTTC,CASSEVRTGVPVDGYTF
TRBV5-3,TRBJ1-1,few,TRBD1,TGTGCCAGAAGCTCGGGACAGGGGATAATGAACACTGAAGCTTTCTTT,CARSSGQGIMNTEAFF
TRBV10-1,TRBJ1-2,few,NA,TGCGCCAGCAGTGACAGACGGGACTATGGCTACACCTTC,CASSDRRDYGYTF
TRBV6-6,TRBJ1-1,NA,TRBD1,TGTGCCAGTTACAGGGGTTCCCCGGAAGTCGGGGCTGAAGCTTTCTTT,CASYRGSPEVGAEAFF
TRBV6-2/TRBV6-3,TRBJ1-6,NA,TRBD1,TGTGCCAGCAGTGTTTCCGGGACAGGGTATTCACCCCTCCACTTT,CASSVSGTGYSPLHF
TRBV7-2,TRBJ2-2,NA,TRBD1,TGTGCCAGCAGCGAGGGTTGGACAGGGTACACCGGGGAGCTGTTTTTT,CASSEGWTGYTGELFF
TRBV7-2,TRBJ2-7,few,NA,TGTGCCAGCACGGTACGACAGGCCTACGAGCAGTACTTC,CASTVRQAYEQYF
TRBV27,TRBJ1-2,many,NA,TGTGCCAGCAGTGGAGAGGGTCCGGACTATGGCTACACCTTC,CASSGEGPDYGYTF
TRBV7-8,TRBJ2-5,many,NA,TGTGCCAGCAGCCGGCGTGGGGGAATAGAGACCCAGTACTTC,CASSRRGGIETQYF